Listed here are 4 T cell receptor beta chains from one sample, sequenced in a study of blood T cells in healthy people across ages. A second PCR, run for roughly 6 to 11 cycles, used a sample-barcoded 5' primer plus a J-beta primer mix. TCRdb redid the calling of the 5' RACE reads with MiXCR, one entry per CDR3 protein. This sample has about 400,000 distinct CDR3 sequences, with more than 45% found just once. Sequenced: blood. The receptors were sampled from a man aged 60 to 69 in good health.

This clonotype was seen more than once but under ten times. V gene TRBV6-2 or TRBV6-3 combines with J gene TRBJ2-4; D gene unclear. This CDR3 has 15 amino acids. CDR1 and CDR2 (germline): MNHEY, SVGEGT. V gave up 2 bases and J gave up 5 bases, with 13 bases separating them. CDR3 loop: CASSYGAPGQNIQYF. The CDR3 nucleotides are TGTGCCAGCAGTTACGGCGCCCCGGGTCAAAACATTCAGTACTTC.

This clonotype was found many times. The CDR3, as DNA: TGCGCCAGCAGCCAAGATCAGTATGAGCAGTTCTTC. Translation: CASSQDQYEQFF. This chain links TRBV4-3 with TRBJ2-1; D remains ambiguous. Germline V gives CDR1 LGHNA, CDR2 YSLEER. CDR3 size: 12 residues. The V end was cut by 0 bases, the J end by 8 bases, with 5 bases between.

J is TRBJ2-3 and V is TRBV20-1; 9 bases align to TRBD1. The CDR3 consists of 15 residues. Trimming at V came to 1 base and at J to 6 bases, leaving 8 bases not matched to a gene. Germline CDR1 DFQATT, CDR2 SNEGSKA (reference sequence). CDR3 DNA: TGCAGTGCTAGAGTTGGGACAGGGCAATTTGATACGCAGTATTTT. It translates to CSARVGTGQFDTQYF.

V and J are TRBV7-6 and TRBJ2-5; D is undetermined. Germline V CDR1 and CDR2: SGHVS, FNYEAQ. V shed 3 bases and J shed 3 bases, with 26 bases lying between them. The CDR3 spans 19 residues. CDR3 sequence reads: CASSFYFYITGDPKETQYF. The CDR3 DNA sequence: TGTGCCAGCAGCTTTTACTTTTACATAACCGGTGACCCGAAAGAGACCCAGTACTTC.